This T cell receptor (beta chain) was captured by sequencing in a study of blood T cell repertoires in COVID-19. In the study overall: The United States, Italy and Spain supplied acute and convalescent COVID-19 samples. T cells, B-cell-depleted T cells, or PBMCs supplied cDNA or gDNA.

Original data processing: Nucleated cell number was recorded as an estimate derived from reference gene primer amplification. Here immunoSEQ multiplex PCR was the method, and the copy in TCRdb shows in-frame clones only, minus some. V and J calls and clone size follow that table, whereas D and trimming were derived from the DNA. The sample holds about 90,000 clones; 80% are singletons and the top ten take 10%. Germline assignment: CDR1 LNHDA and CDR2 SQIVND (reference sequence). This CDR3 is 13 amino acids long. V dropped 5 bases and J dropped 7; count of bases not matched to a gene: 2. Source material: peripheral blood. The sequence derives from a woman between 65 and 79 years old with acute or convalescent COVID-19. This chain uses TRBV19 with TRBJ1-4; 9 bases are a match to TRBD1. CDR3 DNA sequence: TGTGCCAGTAGTCGACAGGGGGGTGAAAAACTGTTTTTT. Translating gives CASSRQGGEKLFF.